The next 6 T cell receptor beta chains were all read from a single sample in a study of T cells in Graves' hyperthyroidism and ophthalmopathy. Using RNA transcripts as the source, TCR beta CDR3 regions were amplified. TCR CDR3 underwent first-round RT-PCR with the HTBI primer set. TCRdb ran MiXCR on the multiplex PCR reads and lists one entry per CDR3 protein. Here the sample spans about 720,000 distinct CDR3 sequences, around 15% being singletons. The specimen was blood. These receptors originate from a man between 18 and 35 years old with Graves' hyperthyroidism.

The sample holds many counts of this clonotype. This sequence joins TRBV27 and TRBJ1-3, with D uncertain. The CDR3 loop spans 11 amino acids. V was pared by 6 bases and J by 0 bases, with 0 bases between. Germline V gene data show CDR1 as MNHEY and CDR2 as SMNVEV (reference sequence). The CDR3 DNA reads as TGTGCCAGCAGCTCTGGAAACACCATATATTTT. This translates into CASSSGNTIYF.

The gene calls are TRBV5-1 and TRBJ2-2; D is ambiguous. V lost 0 bases and J 2 bases, leaving 11 bases between the germline ends. The CDR3 extends over 16 amino acids. Germline-derived CDR1 and CDR2 are SGHRS and YFSETQ. The CDR3 nucleotides read TGCGCCAGCAGCTTGGGGGCCCATACTAACACCGGGGAGCTGTTTTTT. Its translation is CASSLGAHTNTGELFF.

This clonotype was counted many times. The rearrangement joins TRBV20-1 to TRBJ2-5, with D unresolved. This CDR3 region has 11 residues. The germline V gene encodes CDR1 DFQATT and CDR2 SNEGSKA (reference sequence). The V gene lost 3 bases and the J gene lost 4 bases, with 6 bases spanning the gap. The CDR3 region is CSASGVETQYF. The CDR3 nucleotides read TGCAGTGCTAGTGGGGTAGAGACCCAGTACTTC.

The CDR3 sequence is CSASPGLAGSNYNEQFF. The CDR3 nucleotides read TGCAGTGCTAGTCCGGGACTAGCGGGATCAAACTACAATGAGCAGTTCTTC. This chain uses TRBV20-1 with TRBJ2-1, with 13 bases matching TRBD2. The V gene's germline CDR1 is DFQATT and CDR2 SNEGSKA (reference sequence). V shed 3 bases and J 3 bases; nucleotides not matched to a gene: 8. The CDR3 has 17 residues.

The J gene is TRBJ2-1, the V gene TRBV28; 7 nucleotides align to TRBD2. V gave up 7 bases and J gave up 8 bases; unmatched junction bases: 11. Looked up from germline, CDR1 is MDHEN and CDR2 is SYDVKM. The CDR3 length is 14 residues. This CDR3 is CASNFVRAGDEQFF. CDR3 nucleotides: TGTGCCAGCAATTTTGTTAGGGCGGGGGATGAGCAGTTCTTC.

The chain joins TRBV5-1 to TRBJ2-7; D is ambiguous. The germline V gene has CDR1 SGHRS and CDR2 YFSETQ. This CDR3 region has 13 residues. Trimming took off 0 bases at V and 3 bases at J, with 7 bases between the two ends. The CDR3 reads CASSLGHGYEQYF. CDR3 bases: TGCGCCAGCAGCTTGGGGCACGGCTACGAGCAGTACTTC.